The 5 T cell receptor beta chains given below trace back to one sample, sequenced in a study of blood T cell repertoires in COVID-19. Produced via immunoSEQ multiplex PCR; TCRdb's table is partial and in-frame only. The table records 130,000 or so clones, around nine tenths of them present only once. The sequenced sample was peripheral blood. The receptors originated from a woman aged 45-59 years with acute or convalescent COVID-19.

This clone was seen only a few times. Here the CDR3 DNA reads TGTGCCAGCAGTTACGGACAGGACTATGGCTACACCTTC. It specifies CASSYGQDYGYTF. The chain employs TRBV6-5 and TRBJ1-2, with 7 bases that match TRBD1. CDR3 length equals 13 residues. Germline V CDR1 and CDR2: MNHEY, SVGAGI. The V and J ends lost 2 bases and 3 bases, in that order; junction bases with no gene match: 0.

This clone was seen a single time. This chain connects TRBV3-1 (or the pseudogene TRBV3-2) to TRBJ1-1; 7 nucleotides agree with TRBD1. Per the germline V gene, CDR1 is LGHDT and CDR2 is YNNKEL (reference sequence). After removal of 4 bases from V and 4 bases from J, the junction contained 12 bases not matched to a gene. The CDR3 is 16 amino acids. The DNA for the CDR3 is TGTGCCAGCAGCCCCTTACAGGGGATCGGGGGCACTGAAGCTTTCTTT. Protein sequence: CASSPLQGIGGTEAFF.

The chain's CDR3 is CASRVRGGQYEQYF. The CDR3 region has the DNA TGTGCCAGCAGGGTGAGGGGGGGCCAATACGAGCAGTACTTC. The V call is TRBV6-5, the J call TRBJ2-7; D possibly corresponds to TRBD2 (7 bases). The CDR3 totals 14 residues. V lost 6 bases, J lost 4 bases, and 16 bases lay in between. CDR1 is MNHEY, CDR2 SVGAGI, per germline.

V is TRBV5-6 and J is TRBJ2-2, with TRBD1 as a possible D gene (6 bases). The CDR3 covers 15 residues. The germline V and J ends were trimmed by 1 base and 8 bases, with 15 bases remaining between them. The germline CDR1 and CDR2 sequences are SGHDT and YYEEEE. CDR3 protein: CASSLPQQGRGELFF. The DNA for the CDR3 is TGTGCCAGCAGCTTGCCTCAACAGGGTCGGGGGGAGCTGTTTTTT.

CDR3 sequence reads: CASSPKGGGQETQYF. DNA for the CDR3: TGTGCCAGCAGCCCAAAGGGCGGGGGACAAGAGACCCAGTACTTC. The chain carries TRBV7-9 and TRBJ2-5; 7 bases match TRBD2. V shed 5 bases and J 2 bases; nucleotides not matched to a gene: 8. The CDR3 consists of 15 residues. Germline loops: CDR1 SEHNR, CDR2 FQNEAQ (reference sequence).